This T cell receptor beta chain emerged from a study of blood T cell repertoires in COVID-19. Produced via immunoSEQ multiplex PCR; TCRdb's table is partial and in-frame only. In the table there are roughly 200,000 clones, about 84% of which are singletons. Participants reported their clinical history, and cohort assignment relied on those reports. The CDR3 spans 15 residues. Germline V gene lookup returns CDR1 MDHEN and CDR2 SYDVKM. V dropped 3 bases and J dropped 11; count of bases not matched to a gene: 8. This receptor was obtained from a man in his forties with acute COVID-19. The specimen sequenced was PBMCs or T cells enriched from blood (not recorded which). This sequence joins TRBV28 and TRBJ1-6; 9 positions agree with TRBD1. The CDR3 region is CASSFRGTGITPLHF. CDR3 DNA: TGTGCCAGCAGTTTTCGCGGGACAGGGATTACACCCCTCCACTTT.